The 23 T cell receptor beta chains below were found in one sample sequenced in a study of cytomegalovirus exposure and HLA in healthy donors. PCR employed 60 Vbeta and 13 Jbeta primers. Clones were sequenced by immunoSEQ multiplex PCR, and TCRdb holds only the in-frame ones, with some missing. This repertoire shows 64,000 or so clones, roughly 70% found once; its top ten account for roughly 10%. The sequenced sample was PBMCs. The receptor set was obtained from a woman aged 45-65 years in good health and CMV-seropositive.

This clone has only a few counts. The chain joins TRBV5-1 to TRBJ2-2; 12 nucleotides match TRBD2. V lost 5 bases and J lost 4; bases outside the gene matches: 0. Germline V gives CDR1 SGHRS, CDR2 YFSETQ. The CDR3 extends over 14 amino acids. CDR3 sequence reads: CASRGLAGTGELFF. The CDR3 bases are TGCGCCAGCAGGGGACTAGCGGGCACCGGGGAGCTGTTTTTT.

The chain carries TRBV15 and TRBJ2-1, with no clear D. The CDR3 has 16 amino acids. The V gene lost 1 base and the J gene lost 1 base, with 11 bases spanning the gap. The germline CDR1 and CDR2 sequences are LNHNV and YYDKDF (reference sequence). CDR3 nucleotide sequence: TGTGCCACCAGCAGAGGAGACTCGACGTCCTACAATGAGCAGTTCTTC. This translates into CATSRGDSTSYNEQFF.

This chain connects TRBV7-9 to TRBJ1-5; 10 nucleotides line up with TRBD1. This CDR3 region has 15 residues. Germline-derived CDR1 and CDR2 are SEHNR and FQNEAQ (reference sequence). V was pared by 1 base and J by 6 bases, with 3 bases of the junction left unmatched. CDR3 residues: CASSLGTGGSQPQHF. The CDR3 region has the DNA TGTGCCAGCAGCTTAGGGACAGGGGGAAGTCAGCCCCAGCATTTT.

The chain has TRBV18 and TRBJ2-1, with 9 bases aligning to TRBD1. The junction had 16 bases not matched to a gene; V was cut back by 6 bases and J by 4 bases. Germline CDR1 KGHSH, CDR2 LQKENI. This CDR3 has 18 residues. CDR3 bases: TGTGCCAGCTCGTTAAGTGCATCACAGGGGGCAAATTACAATGAGCAGTTCTTC. Protein product: CASSLSASQGANYNEQFF.

The CDR3 DNA follows: TGTGCCAGCAGCTCCGGTTCGGTGAACACTGAAGCTTTCTTT. Translated: CASSSGSVNTEAFF. The chain couples TRBV7-9 to TRBJ1-1; no clear D. Per germline, CDR1 SEHNR and CDR2 FQNEAQ (reference sequence). This CDR3 is built from 14 residues. Trimming took 4 bases from V and 0 from J, leaving 9 bases between them.

The chain combines TRBV6-6 with TRBJ1-1; 9 bases are a match to TRBD1. Germline trimming cut 6 bases from V and 4 bases from J; bases unmatched to any gene: 6. Germline CDR1 MNHNY, CDR2 SVGAGI (reference sequence). This CDR3 has 14 residues. The CDR3 nucleotides read TGTGCCAGCAGACAGGGGGCGACTATCACTGAAGCTTTCTTT. Translated: CASRQGATITEAFF.

This clone was detected a few times. At one boundary the junction diverges from the germline segment, which might be a read error. The chain uses TRBV2 and TRBJ1-1; 11 positions agree with TRBD1. This CDR3 contains 15 residues. Germline lookup yields CDR1 SNHLY and CDR2 FYNNEI. The CDR3 nucleotides read TGTGCCACCAGTGGACAGGGGGCTAAGAACACTGAAGCTTTCTTT. This sequence encodes CATSGQGAKNTEAFF.

The chain employs TRBV4-2 and TRBJ2-2; TRBD2 matches at 8 bases. The CDR3 is 17 residues long. CDR1 is LGHNA, CDR2 YNFKEQ, per germline. J lost 0 bases, V lost 2 bases, and 5 bases had no gene match. The CDR3 coding sequence is TGTGCCAGCAGCCAACCTGGGGGACTAGCGAACACCGGGGAGCTGTTTTTT. Its translation is CASSQPGGLANTGELFF.

The J gene is TRBJ2-1, the V gene TRBV5-1; 9 nucleotides align to TRBD1. This CDR3 is 15 amino acids long. Germline V lookup: CDR1 SGHRS, CDR2 YFSETQ. With V trimmed by 3 bases and J by 7 bases, 8 bases remained unmatched. The CDR3 spells CASSSHGTGSNEQFF. CDR3 coding DNA: TGCGCCAGCAGCTCTCACGGGACAGGGTCTAATGAGCAGTTCTTC. Filled out from reference TRBV5-1 and TRBJ2-1, the complete variable domain reads KAGVTQTPRYLIKTRGQQVTLSCSPISGHRSVSWYQQTPGQGLQFLFEYFSETQRNKGNFPGRFSGRQFSNSRSEMNVSTLELGDSALYLCASSSHGTGSNEQFFGPGTRLTVL.

This chain links TRBV7-9 with TRBJ2-5, with D possibly TRBD2 on 6 matching bases. Germline V gene lookup returns CDR1 SEHNR and CDR2 FQNEAQ (reference sequence). Trimming removed 4 bases from V and 5 bases from J, with 17 bases in between. The CDR3 is made up of 15 amino acids. CDR3 DNA: TGTGCCAGCAGCTCTCTAGGAGGGTCGAGGGAGACCCAGTACTTC. It encodes CASSSLGGSRETQYF.

This sequence joins TRBV27 and TRBJ1-2; TRBD1 matches at 9 bases. The CDR3 is 16 amino acids. Germline V lookup: CDR1 MNHEY, CDR2 SMNVEV (reference sequence). The J segment lost 2 bases and the V segment lost 1 base, leaving 5 bases of the junction unmatched. In nucleotides, the CDR3 is TGTGCCAGCAGTTTATATACAGGGGGCTCCAACTATGGCTACACCTTC. Translation gives CASSLYTGGSNYGYTF.

This clone occurred a few times. The rearrangement links TRBV10-1 to TRBJ2-5; the D gene is possibly TRBD1 (6 bases). Germline V gives CDR1 WNHNN, CDR2 SYGVQD (reference sequence). This CDR3 region has 13 residues. The ends were cut back, 3 bases at V and 2 bases at J, with 7 bases in the middle. The CDR3 region has the DNA TGCGCCAGCAGTGACGGACAGCAAGAGACCCAGTACTTC. As protein: CASSDGQQETQYF.

As DNA, the CDR3 is TGCGCCAGCAGCTTGCGACAGGGGTCCTACGAGCAGTACTTC. The encoded protein is CASSLRQGSYEQYF. The chain carries TRBV5-1 and TRBJ2-7; 8 positions match TRBD1. After removal of 1 base from V and 1 base from J, the junction contained 1 base not matched to a gene. The CDR3 totals 14 residues. Germline V gene lookup returns CDR1 SGHRS and CDR2 YFSETQ.

The chain recombines TRBV19 with TRBJ2-3; D is possibly TRBD2 (6 bases). The CDR3 loop spans 14 amino acids. CDR1 and CDR2 (germline): LNHDA, SQIVND (reference sequence). Trimming shortened V by 7 bases and J by 2 bases, and 13 bases separated the two germline ends. The CDR3 reads CASNGAGSTDTQYF. The CDR3 nucleotides read TGTGCCAGTAACGGAGCGGGTTCCACAGATACGCAGTATTTT.

With regard to this clone: Different DNA sequences within this sample yield the same CDR3. The chain employs TRBV6-1 and TRBJ1-4, with TRBD1 matching over 9 bases. With V trimmed by 3 bases and J by 8 bases, 7 bases remained unmatched. This CDR3 is 15 amino acids long. Germline CDR1 and CDR2: MNHNS and SASEGT. CDR3 bases: TGTGCCAGCAGTGATCGGGACAGGGCGGGGGAAAAACTGTTTTTT. Its translation is CASSDRDRAGEKLFF.

The sample holds one count of this clone. V is TRBV5-1 and J is TRBJ2-2; TRBD1 matches 8 bases. This CDR3 region has 15 residues. Germline V gives CDR1 SGHRS, CDR2 YFSETQ. Trimming removed 4 bases from V and 5 bases from J; junction bases left unmatched: 7. The CDR3 spells CASSVGQGPTGELFF. The CDR3 coding sequence is TGCGCCAGCAGCGTCGGACAGGGTCCGACCGGGGAGCTGTTTTTT.

This sequence joins TRBV30 and TRBJ1-5; TRBD1 matches at 7 bases. V trimming: 5 bases; J trimming: 5 bases; junction bases outside the gene matches: 6. CDR1 GTSNPN and CDR2 SVGIG come from the germline V gene (reference sequence). This CDR3 contains 13 residues. The DNA of the CDR3 is TGTGCCTGGGGGGAGCAGGGGGATCAGCCCCAGCATTTT. Translated, it gives CAWGEQGDQPQHF.

The V and J genes are TRBV28 and TRBJ1-5; TRBD1 aligns across 8 bases. Germline V lookup: CDR1 MDHEN, CDR2 SYDVKM. Losses at the gene ends were 7 bases for V and 1 base for J; bases not matched to a gene: 6. The CDR3 is 15 residues long. Here the CDR3 reads CASNKDRESNQPQHF. The CDR3 nucleotides read TGTGCCAGCAATAAGGACAGGGAGAGCAATCAGCCCCAGCATTTT.

The rearrangement uses TRBV7-2 and TRBJ2-7; 12 nucleotides match TRBD1. The CDR3 has 15 amino acids. Looked up from germline, CDR1 is SGHTA and CDR2 is FQGNSA. V lost 6 bases, J lost 7 bases, and 10 bases stayed unmatched. The CDR3, as DNA: TGTGCCAGCAGGGAGGGGACAGGGGGCTTTTGGGAGCAGTACTTC. Its translation: CASREGTGGFWEQYF.

V gene TRBV5-4 combines with J gene TRBJ1-2; D is uncertain. The CDR3 covers 15 residues. Trimming pared 0 bases from V and 4 bases from J, leaving 13 bases between. The germline CDR1 and CDR2 sequences are SGHNT and YYREEE (reference sequence). The DNA of the CDR3 is TGTGCCAGCAGCTTGGCGGGCGGGGAGACCTATGGCTACACCTTC. Its translation: CASSLAGGETYGYTF.

This clone was counted ten times or more. CDR3 sequence: CASSESLHIYEQYF. CDR3 coding DNA: TGTGCCAGCAGTGAATCATTACACATCTACGAGCAGTACTTC. The gene calls are TRBV6-1 and TRBJ2-7, with D unresolved. The CDR3 runs to 14 residues. Trimming pared 2 bases from V and 3 bases from J, leaving 11 bases between. Germline CDR1 MNHNS, CDR2 SASEGT.

For this clone: Additional DNA sequences in this sample encode the identical CDR3. The chain employs TRBV7-2 and TRBJ1-5, with 10 bases matching TRBD1. This CDR3 region has 14 residues. V lost 4 bases, J lost 5 bases, and 2 bases stayed unmatched. CDR1 is SGHTA and CDR2 is FQGNSA in the germline V gene. The CDR3 nucleotides read TGTGCCAGCAGCTCGACAGGGGGCGATCAGCCCCAGCATTTT. This translates into CASSSTGGDQPQHF. Supplemented by reference TRBV7-2 and TRBJ1-5, the full variable domain reads GAGVSQSPSNKVTEKGKDVELRCDPISGHTALYWYRQSLGQGLEFLIYFQGNSAPDKSGLPSDRFSAERTGGSVSTLTIQRTQQEDSAVYLCASSSTGGDQPQHFGDGTRLSIL.

This chain joins TRBV4-1 and TRBJ2-3; perhaps TRBD1 as D (6 bases). CDR1 and CDR2 (germline): MGHRA, YSYEKL. CDR3 length: 17 residues. With 0 bases removed from V and 2 bases from J, the gap between germline ends came to 15 bases. The CDR3: CASSQDVGQGNTDTQYF. DNA of the CDR3: TGCGCCAGCAGCCAAGATGTGGGGCAGGGGAACACAGATACGCAGTATTTT.